This TCR beta chain was obtained from a study of vaccination and CD4 T cells after COVID-19. Study in general: In the convalescent group, nasal swab PCR was SARS-CoV-2 positive; some 10 cases were mild and one severe.

Study findings and constraints: A nonsignificant rise from about 20 to 38 was seen in the median number of SARS-CoV-2-reactive clonotypes.

TCRdb recomputed calls from the PCR reads with MiXCR, one row per CDR3 protein. The sample consists of about 15,000 distinct CDR3 sequences, roughly three quarters of them appearing once. This clonotype was detected only once. Its antigen remains unknown. Germline values: CDR1 DFQATT, CDR2 SNEGSKA (reference sequence). Trimming cost V 4 bases and J 8 bases, with 9 bases left between them. The CDR3 consists of 11 residues. The sequence was collected from a human donor who had recovered from COVID-19. The chain employs TRBV20-1 and TRBJ2-4; maybe TRBD1 (6 bases). Sequenced here: CD4+ T cells from blood, sampled after SARS-CoV-2 vaccination. CDR3 sequence (DNA): TGCAGTGCTAACAGGGCTGACATTCAGTACTTC. It codes for CSANRADIQYF.